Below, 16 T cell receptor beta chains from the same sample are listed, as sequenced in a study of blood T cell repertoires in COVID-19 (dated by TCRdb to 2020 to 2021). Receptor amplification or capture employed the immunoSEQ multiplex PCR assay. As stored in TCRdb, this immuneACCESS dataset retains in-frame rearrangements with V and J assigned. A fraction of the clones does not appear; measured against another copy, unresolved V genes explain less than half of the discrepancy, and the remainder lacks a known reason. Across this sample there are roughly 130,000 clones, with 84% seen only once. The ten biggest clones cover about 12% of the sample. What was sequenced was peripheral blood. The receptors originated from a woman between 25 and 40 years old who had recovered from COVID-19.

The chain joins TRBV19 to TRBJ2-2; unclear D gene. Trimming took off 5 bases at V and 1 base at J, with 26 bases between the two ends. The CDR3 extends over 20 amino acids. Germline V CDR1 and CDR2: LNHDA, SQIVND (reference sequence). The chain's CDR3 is CASSHPTIFSGGWNTGELFF. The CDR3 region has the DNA TGTGCCAGTAGTCACCCTACAATCTTCTCGGGTGGGTGGAACACCGGGGAGCTGTTTTTT.

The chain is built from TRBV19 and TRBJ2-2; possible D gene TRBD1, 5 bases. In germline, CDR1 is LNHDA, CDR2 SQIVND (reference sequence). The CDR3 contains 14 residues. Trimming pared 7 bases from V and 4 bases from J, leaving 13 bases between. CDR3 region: CASMYRLSTGELFF. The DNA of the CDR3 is TGTGCCAGTATGTACAGGCTGAGCACCGGGGAGCTGTTTTTT. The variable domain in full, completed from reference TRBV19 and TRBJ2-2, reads DGGITQSPKYLFRKEGQNVTLSCEQNLNHDAMYWYRQDPGQGLRLIYYSQIVNDFQKGDIAEGYSVSREKKESFPLTVTSAQKNPTAFYLCASMYRLSTGELFFGEGSRLTVL.

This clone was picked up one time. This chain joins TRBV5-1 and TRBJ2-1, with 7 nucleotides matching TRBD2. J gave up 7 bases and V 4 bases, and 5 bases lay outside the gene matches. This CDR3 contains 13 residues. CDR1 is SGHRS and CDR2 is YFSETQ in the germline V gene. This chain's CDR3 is CASSSTRGNEQFF. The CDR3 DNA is TGCGCCAGCAGCAGCACGCGGGGGAATGAGCAGTTCTTC.

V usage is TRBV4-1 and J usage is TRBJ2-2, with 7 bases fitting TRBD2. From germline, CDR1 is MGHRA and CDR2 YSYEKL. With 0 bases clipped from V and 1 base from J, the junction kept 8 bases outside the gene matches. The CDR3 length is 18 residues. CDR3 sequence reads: CASSQEVWEGMNTGELFF. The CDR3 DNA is TGCGCCAGCAGCCAAGAAGTGTGGGAGGGGATGAACACCGGGGAGCTGTTTTTT.

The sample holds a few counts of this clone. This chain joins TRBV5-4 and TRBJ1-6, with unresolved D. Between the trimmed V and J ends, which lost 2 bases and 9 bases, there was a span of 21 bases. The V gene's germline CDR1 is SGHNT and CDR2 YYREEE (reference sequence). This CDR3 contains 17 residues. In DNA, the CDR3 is TGTGCCAGCAGCTTAAATCGGCCGGCGGAGAGTGGTTCACCCCTCCACTTT. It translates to CASSLNRPAESGSPLHF.

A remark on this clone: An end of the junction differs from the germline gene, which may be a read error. The CDR3 reads CACPPPNF. The CDR3 DNA reads TGTGCCTGTCCCCCCCCCAACTTT. This sequence joins TRBV30 and TRBJ1-1; D is ambiguous. There are 8 residues in the CDR3. Germline V gene sequence: CDR1 GTSNPN, CDR2 SVGIG (reference sequence). The full variable domain, rest sourced from reference TRBV30 and TRBJ1-1, is SQTIHQWPATLVQPVGSPLSLECTVEGTSNPNLYWYRQAAGRGLQLLFYSVGIGQISSEVPQNLSASRPQDRQFILSSKKLLLSDSGFYLCACPPPNFGQGTRLTVV.

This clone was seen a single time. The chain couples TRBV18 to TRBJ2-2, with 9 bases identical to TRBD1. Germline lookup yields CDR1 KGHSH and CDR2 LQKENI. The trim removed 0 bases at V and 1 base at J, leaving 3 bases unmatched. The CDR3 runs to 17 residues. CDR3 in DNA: TGTGCCAGCTCACCACCGACAGGGGGTTTGAACACCGGGGAGCTGTTTTTT. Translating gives CASSPPTGGLNTGELFF.

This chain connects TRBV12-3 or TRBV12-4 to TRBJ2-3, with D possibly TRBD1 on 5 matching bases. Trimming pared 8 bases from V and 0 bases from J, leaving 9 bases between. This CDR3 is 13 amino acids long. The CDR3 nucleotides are TGTGCCAGCCATACAGGAAGCACAGATACGCAGTATTTT. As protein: CASHTGSTDTQYF.

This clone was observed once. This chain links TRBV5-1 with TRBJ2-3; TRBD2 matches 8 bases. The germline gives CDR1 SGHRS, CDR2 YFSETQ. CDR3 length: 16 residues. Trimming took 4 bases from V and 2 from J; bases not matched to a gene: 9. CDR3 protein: CASSRGTSQNTDTQYF. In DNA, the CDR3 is TGCGCCAGCAGCCGCGGGACTAGTCAGAACACAGATACGCAGTATTTT.

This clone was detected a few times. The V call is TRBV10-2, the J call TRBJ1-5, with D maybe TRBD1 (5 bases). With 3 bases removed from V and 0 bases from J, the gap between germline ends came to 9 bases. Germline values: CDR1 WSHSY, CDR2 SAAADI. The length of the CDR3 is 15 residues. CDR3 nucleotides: TGCGCCAGCAGTGAATCGGGGGATAGCAATCAGCCCCAGCATTTT. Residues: CASSESGDSNQPQHF.

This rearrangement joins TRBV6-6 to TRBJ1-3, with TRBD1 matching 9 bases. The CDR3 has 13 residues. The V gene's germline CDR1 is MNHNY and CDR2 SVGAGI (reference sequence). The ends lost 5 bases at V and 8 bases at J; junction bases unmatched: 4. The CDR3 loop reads CASSQRTGDTIYF. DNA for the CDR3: TGTGCCAGCAGTCAACGGACAGGGGACACCATATATTTT.

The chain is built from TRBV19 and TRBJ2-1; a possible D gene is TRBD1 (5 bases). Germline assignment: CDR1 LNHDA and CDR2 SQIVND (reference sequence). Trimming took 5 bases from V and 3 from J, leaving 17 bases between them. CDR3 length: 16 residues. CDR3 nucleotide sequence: TGTGCCAGTAGTGACTTACGACAGCCCATCTACAATGAGCAGTTCTTC. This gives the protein CASSDLRQPIYNEQFF.

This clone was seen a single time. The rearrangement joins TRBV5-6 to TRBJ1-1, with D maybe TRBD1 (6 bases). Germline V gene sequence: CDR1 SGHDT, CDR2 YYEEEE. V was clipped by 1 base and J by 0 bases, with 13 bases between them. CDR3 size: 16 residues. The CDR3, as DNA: TGTGCCAGCAGCTTGTTGAGTAACAGGGTGAACACTGAAGCTTTCTTT. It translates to CASSLLSNRVNTEAFF.

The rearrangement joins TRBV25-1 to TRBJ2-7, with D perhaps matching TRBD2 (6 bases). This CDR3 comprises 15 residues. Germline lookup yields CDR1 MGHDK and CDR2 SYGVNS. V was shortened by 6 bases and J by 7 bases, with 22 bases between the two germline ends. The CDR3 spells CASSGGDTDIGEQYF. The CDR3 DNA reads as TGTGCCAGCAGCGGGGGTGACACGGACATAGGGGAGCAGTACTTC.

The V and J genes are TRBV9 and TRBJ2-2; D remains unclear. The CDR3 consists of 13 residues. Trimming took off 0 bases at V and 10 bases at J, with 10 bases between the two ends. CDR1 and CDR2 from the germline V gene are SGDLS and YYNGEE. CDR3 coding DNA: TGTGCCAGCAGCGTAGGGAGAAAAAAGGAGCTGTTTTTT. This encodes CASSVGRKKELFF.

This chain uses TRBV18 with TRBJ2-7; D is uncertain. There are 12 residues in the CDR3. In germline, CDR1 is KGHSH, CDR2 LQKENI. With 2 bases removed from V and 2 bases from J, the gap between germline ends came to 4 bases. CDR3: CASSPSAYEQYF. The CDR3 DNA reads TGTGCCAGCTCACCATCCGCCTACGAGCAGTACTTC.